This entry concerns a single T cell receptor (beta chain). V shed 5 bases and J 1 base; nucleotides not matched to a gene: 10. Germline assignment: CDR1 SGHRS and CDR2 YFSETQ. The CDR3 runs 16 residues. Sequencing was performed with immunoSEQ multiplex PCR; in TCRdb, only in-frame clones are kept and a portion is missing. Among some 2,500,000 clones listed, roughly 93% were seen once. The data were obtained in a study of shared clonotypes between healthy human individuals. The source is a man younger than 35 in good health. Some clones in this sample may be carry-over from other donors' samples. The sample comprised naive CD4+ T cells from PBMCs. Subset: CD45RA+ positively selected. The rearrangement links TRBV5-1 to TRBJ1-1, with 8 bases aligning to TRBD1. The CDR3 DNA is TGCGCCAGCAGTCCCGAACCAGGGGGCGGGAACACTGAAGCTTTCTTT. This codes for CASSPEPGGGNTEAFF.